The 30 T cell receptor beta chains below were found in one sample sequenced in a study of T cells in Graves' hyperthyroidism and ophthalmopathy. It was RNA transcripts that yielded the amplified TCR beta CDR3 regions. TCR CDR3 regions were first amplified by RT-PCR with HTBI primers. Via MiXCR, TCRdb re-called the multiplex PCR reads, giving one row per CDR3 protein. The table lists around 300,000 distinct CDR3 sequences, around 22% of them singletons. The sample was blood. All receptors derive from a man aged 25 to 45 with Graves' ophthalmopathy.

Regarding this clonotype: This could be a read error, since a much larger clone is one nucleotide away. CDR3 sequence: CASSQDREWYFTDTQYF. CDR3 DNA: TGTGCCAGCAGCCAAGATAGGGAGTGGTATTTTACAGATACGCAGTATTTT. The chain links TRBV3-1 to TRBJ2-3, with a weak D call TRBD2 (5 bases). The V and J ends lost 0 bases and 3 bases respectively, with 16 bases between them. Germline CDR1 LGHDT, CDR2 YNNKEL (reference sequence). This CDR3 comprises 17 residues.

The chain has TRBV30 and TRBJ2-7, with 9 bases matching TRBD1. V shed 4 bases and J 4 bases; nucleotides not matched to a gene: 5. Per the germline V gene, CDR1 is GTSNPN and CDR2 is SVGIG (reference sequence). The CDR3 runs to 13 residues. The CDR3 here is CAWNPTGGYEQYF. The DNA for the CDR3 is TGTGCCTGGAACCCGACAGGGGGGTACGAGCAGTACTTC. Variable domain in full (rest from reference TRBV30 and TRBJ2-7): SQTIHQWPATLVQPVGSPLSLECTVEGTSNPNLYWYRQAAGRGLQLLFYSVGIGQISSEVPQNLSASRPQDRQFILSSKKLLLSDSGFYLCAWNPTGGYEQYFGPGTRLTVT.

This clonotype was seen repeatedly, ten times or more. The CDR3, as DNA: TGTGCCAGCAGCTTTCTTGCGGGAGGTACAGATACGCAGTATTTT. It translates to CASSFLAGGTDTQYF. This rearrangement joins TRBV11-2 to TRBJ2-3; 8 bases agree with TRBD2. The CDR3 loop spans 15 amino acids. Trimming took 3 bases from V and 3 from J; bases not matched to a gene: 5. Looked up from germline, CDR1 is SGHAT and CDR2 is FQNNGV.

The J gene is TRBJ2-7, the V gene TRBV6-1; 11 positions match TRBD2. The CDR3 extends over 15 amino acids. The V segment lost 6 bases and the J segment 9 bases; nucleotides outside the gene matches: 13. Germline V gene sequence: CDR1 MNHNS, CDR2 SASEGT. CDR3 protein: CASSQAGTSGSGQYF. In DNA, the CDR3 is TGTGCCAGCAGCCAGGCCGGGACTAGCGGATCCGGGCAGTACTTC.

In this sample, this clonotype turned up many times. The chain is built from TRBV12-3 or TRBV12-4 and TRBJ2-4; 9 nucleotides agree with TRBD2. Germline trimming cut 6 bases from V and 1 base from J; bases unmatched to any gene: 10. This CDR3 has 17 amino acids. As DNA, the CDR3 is TGTGCCAGCAGCTCGACTAGCGGAACACGGGCCAAAAACATTCAGTACTTC. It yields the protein CASSSTSGTRAKNIQYF.

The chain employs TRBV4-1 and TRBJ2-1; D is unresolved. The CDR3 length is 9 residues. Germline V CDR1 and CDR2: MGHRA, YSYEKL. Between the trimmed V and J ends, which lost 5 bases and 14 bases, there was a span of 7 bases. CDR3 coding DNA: TGCGCCAGCAGCTACACTAAGTTCTTC. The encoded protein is CASSYTKFF.

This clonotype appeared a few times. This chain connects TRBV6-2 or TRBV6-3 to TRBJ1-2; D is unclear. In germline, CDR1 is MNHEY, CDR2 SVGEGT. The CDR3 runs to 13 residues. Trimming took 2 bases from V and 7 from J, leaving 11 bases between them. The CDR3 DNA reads TGTGCCAGCAGTTACGTATCGGGGATTGGCTACACCTTC. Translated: CASSYVSGIGYTF.

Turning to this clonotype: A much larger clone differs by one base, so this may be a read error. The CDR3 here is CTSQLRQGAVEQFF. In nucleotides, the CDR3 is TGTACCAGCCAACTTAGACAGGGGGCGGTTGAGCAGTTCTTC. V gene TRBV28 combines with J gene TRBJ2-1; 10 bases match TRBD1. The CDR3 has 14 residues. Germline V CDR1 and CDR2: MDHEN, SYDVKM.

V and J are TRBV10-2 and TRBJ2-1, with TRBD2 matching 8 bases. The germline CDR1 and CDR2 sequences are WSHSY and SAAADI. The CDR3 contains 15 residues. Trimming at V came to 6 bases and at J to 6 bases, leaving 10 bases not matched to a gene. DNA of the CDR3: TGCGCCAGCAGAGAATCCGGGACTAGACCCAATGAGCAGTTCTTC. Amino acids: CASRESGTRPNEQFF.

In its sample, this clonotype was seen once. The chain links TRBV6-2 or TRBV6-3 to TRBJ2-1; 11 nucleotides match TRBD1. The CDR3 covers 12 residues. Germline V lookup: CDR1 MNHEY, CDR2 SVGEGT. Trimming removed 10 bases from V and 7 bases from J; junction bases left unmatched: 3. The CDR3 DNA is TGTGCCACCTGGGACAGGGGGAATGAGCAGTTCTTC. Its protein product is CATWDRGNEQFF.

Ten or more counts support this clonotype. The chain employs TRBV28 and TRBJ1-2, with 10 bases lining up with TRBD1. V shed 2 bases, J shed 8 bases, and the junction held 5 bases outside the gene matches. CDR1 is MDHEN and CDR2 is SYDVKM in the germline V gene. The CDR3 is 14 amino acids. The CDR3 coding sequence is TGTGCCAGCAGTTTAAGAGGGACAGGGGAAGGCTACACCTTC. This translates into CASSLRGTGEGYTF.

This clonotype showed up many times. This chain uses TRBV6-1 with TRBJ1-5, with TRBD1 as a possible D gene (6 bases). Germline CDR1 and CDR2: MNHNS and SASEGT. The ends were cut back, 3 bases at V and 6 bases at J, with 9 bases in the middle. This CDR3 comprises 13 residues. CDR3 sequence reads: CASSDRDTQPQHF. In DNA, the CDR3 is TGTGCCAGCAGTGACAGGGACACTCAGCCCCAGCATTTT.

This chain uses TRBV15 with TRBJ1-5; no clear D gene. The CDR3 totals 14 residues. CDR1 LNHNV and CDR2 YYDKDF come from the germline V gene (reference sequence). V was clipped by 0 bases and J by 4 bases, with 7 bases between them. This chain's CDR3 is CATSRELTNQPQHF. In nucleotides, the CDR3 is TGTGCCACCAGCAGAGAATTGACGAATCAGCCCCAGCATTTT.

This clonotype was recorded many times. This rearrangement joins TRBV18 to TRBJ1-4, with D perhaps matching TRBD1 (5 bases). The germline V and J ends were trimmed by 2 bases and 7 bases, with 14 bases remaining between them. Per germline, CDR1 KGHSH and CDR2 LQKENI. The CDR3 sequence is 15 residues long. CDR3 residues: CASSPFRGEAEKLFF. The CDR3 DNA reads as TGTGCCAGCTCACCATTTCGAGGGGAGGCTGAAAAACTGTTTTTT. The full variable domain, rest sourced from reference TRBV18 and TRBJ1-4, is NAGVMQNPRHLVRRRGQEARLRCSPMKGHSHVYWYRQLPEEGLKFMVYLQKENIIDESGMPKERFSAEFPKEGPSILRIQQVVRGDSAAYFCASSPFRGEAEKLFFGSGTQLSVL.

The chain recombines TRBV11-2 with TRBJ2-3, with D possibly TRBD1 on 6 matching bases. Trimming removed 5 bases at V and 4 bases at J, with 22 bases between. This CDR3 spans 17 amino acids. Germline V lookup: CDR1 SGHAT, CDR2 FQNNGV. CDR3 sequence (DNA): TGTGCCAGCAGCCAGAAAAGAACCCCAGGGGAAGCAGATACGCAGTATTTT. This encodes CASSQKRTPGEADTQYF.

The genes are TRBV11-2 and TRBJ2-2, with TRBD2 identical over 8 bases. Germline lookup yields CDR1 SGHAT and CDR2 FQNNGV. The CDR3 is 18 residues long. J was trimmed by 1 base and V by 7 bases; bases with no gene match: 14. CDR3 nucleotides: TGTGCCAGCACCCCTCGGGTAGCGGGGCTTAGGAACACCGGGGAGCTGTTTTTT. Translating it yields CASTPRVAGLRNTGELFF.

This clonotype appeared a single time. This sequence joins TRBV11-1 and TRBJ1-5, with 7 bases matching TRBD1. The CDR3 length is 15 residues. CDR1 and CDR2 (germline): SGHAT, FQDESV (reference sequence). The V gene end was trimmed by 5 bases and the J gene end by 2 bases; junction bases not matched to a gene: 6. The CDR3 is CASSGDRVGNQPQHF. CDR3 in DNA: TGTGCCAGCAGCGGAGACAGGGTAGGCAATCAGCCCCAGCATTTT.

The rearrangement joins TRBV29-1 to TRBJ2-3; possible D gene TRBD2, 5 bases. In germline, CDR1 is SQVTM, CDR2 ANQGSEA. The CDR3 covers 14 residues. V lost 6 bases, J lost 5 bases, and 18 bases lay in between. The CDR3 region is CSVASLGGGDTQYF. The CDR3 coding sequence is TGCAGCGTCGCCTCTCTTGGAGGAGGAGATACGCAGTATTTT.

The CDR3 is CASSFGPGQSSYEQYF. For the CDR3, the DNA is TGTGCCAGCAGTTTCGGCCCGGGACAGAGCTCCTACGAGCAGTACTTC. The genes are TRBV12-3 or TRBV12-4 and TRBJ2-7, with 7 bases lining up with TRBD1. The V segment lost 3 bases and the J segment 0 bases; nucleotides outside the gene matches: 8. The CDR3 sequence is 16 residues long.

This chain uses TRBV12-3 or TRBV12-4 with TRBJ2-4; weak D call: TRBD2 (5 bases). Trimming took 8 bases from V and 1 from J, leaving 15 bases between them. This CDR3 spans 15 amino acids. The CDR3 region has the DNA TGTGCCAGCGGAACCGGACGGGGTGCCAAAAACATTCAGTACTTC. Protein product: CASGTGRGAKNIQYF.

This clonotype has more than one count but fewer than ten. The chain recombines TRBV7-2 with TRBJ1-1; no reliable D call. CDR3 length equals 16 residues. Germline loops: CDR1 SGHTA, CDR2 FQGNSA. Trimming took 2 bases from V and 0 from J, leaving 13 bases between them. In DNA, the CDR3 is TGTGCCAGCAGCTTAACCAGGAGCCTAATGAACACTGAAGCTTTCTTT. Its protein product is CASSLTRSLMNTEAFF. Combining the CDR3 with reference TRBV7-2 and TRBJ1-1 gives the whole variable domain GAGVSQSPSNKVTEKGKDVELRCDPISGHTALYWYRQSLGQGLEFLIYFQGNSAPDKSGLPSDRFSAERTGGSVSTLTIQRTQQEDSAVYLCASSLTRSLMNTEAFFGQGTRLTVV.

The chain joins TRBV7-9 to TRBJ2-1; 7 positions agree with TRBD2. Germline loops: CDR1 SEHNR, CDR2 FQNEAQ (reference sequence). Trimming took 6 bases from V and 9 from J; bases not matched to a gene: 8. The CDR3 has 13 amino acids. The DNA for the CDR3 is TGTGCCAGCAGTCTAGCGGCCCAAGGTGAGCAGTTCTTC. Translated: CASSLAAQGEQFF.

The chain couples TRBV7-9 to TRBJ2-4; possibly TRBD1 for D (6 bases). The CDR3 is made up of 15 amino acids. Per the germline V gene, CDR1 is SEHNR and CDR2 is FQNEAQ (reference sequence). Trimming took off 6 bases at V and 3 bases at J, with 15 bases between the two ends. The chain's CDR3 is CASSTQGLGKNIQYF. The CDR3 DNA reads TGTGCCAGCAGTACACAGGGCTTAGGCAAAAACATTCAGTACTTC.

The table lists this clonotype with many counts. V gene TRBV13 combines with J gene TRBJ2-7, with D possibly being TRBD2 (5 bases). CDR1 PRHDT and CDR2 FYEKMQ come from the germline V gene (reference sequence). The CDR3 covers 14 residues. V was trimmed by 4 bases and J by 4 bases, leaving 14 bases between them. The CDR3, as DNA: TGTGCCAGCAGCTCCCAGGAACTAGGGTACGAGCAGTACTTC. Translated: CASSSQELGYEQYF.

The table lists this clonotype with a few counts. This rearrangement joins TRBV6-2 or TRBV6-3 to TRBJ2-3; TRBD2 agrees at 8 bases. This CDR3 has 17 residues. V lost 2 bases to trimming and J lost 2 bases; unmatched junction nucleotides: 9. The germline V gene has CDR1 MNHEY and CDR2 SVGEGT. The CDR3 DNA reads TGTGCCAGCAGTTACAACCCAAAGCGGGAGATCACAGATACGCAGTATTTT. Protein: CASSYNPKREITDTQYF.

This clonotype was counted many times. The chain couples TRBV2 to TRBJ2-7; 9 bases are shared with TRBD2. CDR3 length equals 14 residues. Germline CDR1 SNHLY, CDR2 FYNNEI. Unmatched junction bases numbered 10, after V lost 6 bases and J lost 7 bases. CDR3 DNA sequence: TGTGCCAGCAGGAGGCTAGCGGGAACCGATGAGCAGTACTTC. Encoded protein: CASRRLAGTDEQYF.

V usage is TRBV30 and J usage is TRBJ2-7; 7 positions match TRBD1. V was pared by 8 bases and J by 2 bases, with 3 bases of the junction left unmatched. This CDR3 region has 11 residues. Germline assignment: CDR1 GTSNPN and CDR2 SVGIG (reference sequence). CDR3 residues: CATQGAYEQYF. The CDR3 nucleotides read TGTGCCACCCAGGGGGCCTACGAGCAGTACTTC. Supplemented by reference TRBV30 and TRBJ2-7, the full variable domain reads SQTIHQWPATLVQPVGSPLSLECTVEGTSNPNLYWYRQAAGRGLQLLFYSVGIGQISSEVPQNLSASRPQDRQFILSSKKLLLSDSGFYLCATQGAYEQYFGPGTRLTVT.

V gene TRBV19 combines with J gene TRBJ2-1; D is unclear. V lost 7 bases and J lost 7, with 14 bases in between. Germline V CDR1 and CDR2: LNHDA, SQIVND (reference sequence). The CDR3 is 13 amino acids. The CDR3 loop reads CASTDLLRNEQFF. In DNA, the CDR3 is TGTGCCAGTACCGACTTGCTTAGGAATGAGCAGTTCTTC.

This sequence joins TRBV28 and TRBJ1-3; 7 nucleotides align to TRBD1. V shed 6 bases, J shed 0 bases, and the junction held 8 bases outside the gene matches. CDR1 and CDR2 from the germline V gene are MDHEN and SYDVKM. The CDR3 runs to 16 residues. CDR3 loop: CASRAGTVTSGNTIYF. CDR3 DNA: TGTGCCAGCAGGGCCGGGACAGTAACCTCTGGAAACACCATATATTTT.

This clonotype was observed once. The CDR3 sequence: CASSVGTAPYGYTF. In DNA, the CDR3 is TGCGCCAGCAGCGTCGGGACAGCGCCCTATGGCTACACCTTC. The V gene is TRBV5-1, the J gene TRBJ1-2, with 7 nucleotides matching TRBD1. This CDR3 region has 14 residues. J lost 4 bases, V lost 4 bases, and 7 bases had no gene match. Germline CDR1 is SGHRS and CDR2 is YFSETQ.